This T cell receptor (beta chain) was identified in a study of T cell responses to AZD1222 COVID-19 vaccine. The CDR3 is 15 residues long. Trimming removed 2 bases from V and 2 bases from J; junction bases left unmatched: 6. In germline, CDR1 is LGHNA, CDR2 YSLEER. The study, taken as a whole, reports: Close to half of spike-specific TCRs reportedly recognize unmutated variant regions.

In regard to this clone: The antigen is not known.

Some clones are missing from TCRdb's copy, which holds only in-frame ones; the method was immunoSEQ multiplex PCR. The sample carries some 67,000 clones, 83% recorded once. This rearrangement joins TRBV4-3 to TRBJ2-7; TRBD1 agrees at 7 bases. The TCR originated in an adult who received the AZD1222 COVID-19 vaccine. The specimen was peripheral blood, collected 28 days after the second AZD1222 dose. CDR3 in DNA: TGCGCCAGCAGCCAAAGGACAGGAAGAACCTACGAGCAGTACTTC. It translates to CASSQRTGRTYEQYF.